The sequence of this TCR beta chain was determined in a study of blood T cell repertoires in COVID-19. As handled by the study authors: For nucleated cells, counts were estimated from reference gene primer amplification. Here immunoSEQ multiplex PCR was the method, and the copy in TCRdb shows in-frame clones only, minus some. V, J and clone size are those of that table, while D and trimming were read from the DNA. The sample comprises approximately 300,000 clones, approximately 88% of which are singletons, and roughly 6.7% rests with the top ten. This CDR3 is built from 16 residues. CDR1 and CDR2 from the germline V gene are SGHRS and YFSETQ. The V and J ends lost 2 bases and 0 bases respectively, with 14 bases between them.

The source material was peripheral blood. The chain links TRBV5-1 to TRBJ1-1; D is perhaps TRBD1 (5 bases). This TCR derives from a man between 18 and 35 years old who had recovered from COVID-19. Here the CDR3 DNA reads TGCGCCAGCAGCTTAACTCAGGGTTCCATGAACACTGAAGCTTTCTTT. This gives the protein CASSLTQGSMNTEAFF.